This paragraph covers one T cell receptor (beta chain) sequence. Its antigen remains unknown. The CDR3 has 13 residues. Germline assignment: CDR1 SGHNT and CDR2 YYREEE (reference sequence). The V and J ends lost 4 bases and 2 bases respectively, with 10 bases between them. This sample stems from a study of siplizumab effects on memory and regulatory T cells. Regarding the study as a whole: Reactions containing siplizumab showed mappable alloreactive CD4+ clones averaging approximately 74% Treg-derived, versus around 26% in controls. An assignable naive or memory phenotype was lacking in roughly 75-95% of proliferating CD4+ or CD8+ clones. In unstimulated cells, naive T cells appeared more diverse than memory T cells and seemed major alloresponse contributors.

The data were produced by immunoSEQ multiplex PCR, yet TCRdb's version contains in-frame clones alone and is incomplete. The table includes about 100,000 clones, approximately 94% detected once. The receptor comes from a human donor in good health. Sequenced input: non-Treg CD4+ T cells sorted from blood. The chain joins TRBV5-4 to TRBJ2-7; D may be TRBD1 (7 bases). The CDR3 nucleotides read TGTGCCAGCAGCGCGGGACAGACCTACGAGCAGTACTTC. The encoded protein is CASSAGQTYEQYF.